This record looks at one TCR beta chain sequence and its context. Its antigen is still unknown. The data originate from a study of CD8+CD57+ T cells in acquired aplastic anemia. Overall study context: 3 to 3.5 ug was the average amount of DNA from sorted CD4+ and CD8+ cells. Read counts for CD4+ cells (from healthy donors) averaged approximately 11 million.

Trimming took off 6 bases at V and 2 bases at J, with 13 bases between the two ends. CDR1 is SQVTM, CDR2 ANQGSEA, per germline. The length of the CDR3 is 13 residues. The study, taken as a whole, reports: Levels of CD8+ Simpson's diversity were not significantly distinct in patients versus controls. Found in both controls and patients were 25 to 35 CD8+ CDR3 sequences.

The use of genomic DNA as template underpinned the TCR beta VDJ and CDR3 profiling. Using its own MiXCR run on the reads, TCRdb lists one record per CDR3 protein. The repertoire holds 35,000 to 45,000 distinct CDR3 sequences, with 76% as singletons. The sequence was collected from a human donor in good health, serving as a control. The V gene is TRBV29-1, the J gene TRBJ1-2; no clear D gene. Material: sorted CD4+, CD8+, or CD8+CD57+ T cells (not recorded which) from PBMCs. The CDR3 sequence: CSVQDRKNYGYTF. CDR3 in DNA: TGCAGCGTCCAAGACCGAAAAAACTATGGCTACACCTTC.